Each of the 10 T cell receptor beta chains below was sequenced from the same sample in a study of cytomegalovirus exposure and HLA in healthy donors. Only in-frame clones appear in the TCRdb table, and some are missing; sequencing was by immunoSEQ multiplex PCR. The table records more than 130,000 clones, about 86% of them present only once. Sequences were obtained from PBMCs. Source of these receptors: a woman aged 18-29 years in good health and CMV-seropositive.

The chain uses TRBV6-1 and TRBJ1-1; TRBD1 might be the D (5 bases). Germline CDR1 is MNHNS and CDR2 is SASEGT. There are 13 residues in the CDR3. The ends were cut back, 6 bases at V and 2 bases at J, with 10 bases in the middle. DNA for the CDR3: TGTGCCAGCAGCCTGACAGAAAACACTGAAGCTTTCTTT. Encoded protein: CASSLTENTEAFF.

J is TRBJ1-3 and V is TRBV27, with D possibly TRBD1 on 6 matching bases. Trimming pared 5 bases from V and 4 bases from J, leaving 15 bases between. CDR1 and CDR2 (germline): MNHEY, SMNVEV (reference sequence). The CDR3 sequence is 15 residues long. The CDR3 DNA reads TGTGCCAGCAGTCCGATGACAGGAGCAGGAAACACCATATATTTT. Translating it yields CASSPMTGAGNTIYF.

In nucleotides, the CDR3 is TGTGCCAGCAGAGGAACAGGGAGGGTGCGGGGCTACACCTTC. This encodes CASRGTGRVRGYTF. The chain is built from TRBV2 and TRBJ1-2, with TRBD1 as a possible D gene (6 bases). The CDR3 spans 14 residues. Germline V gene lookup returns CDR1 SNHLY and CDR2 FYNNEI. Trimming stripped 6 bases from V and 8 bases from J, with 19 bases between. Full variable domain (remainder filled in from reference TRBV2 and TRBJ1-2): EPEVTQTPSHQVTQMGQEVILRCVPISNHLYFYWYRQILGQKVEFLVSFYNNEISEKSEIFDDQFSVERPDGSNFTLKIRSTKLEDSAMYFCASRGTGRVRGYTFGSGTRLTVV.

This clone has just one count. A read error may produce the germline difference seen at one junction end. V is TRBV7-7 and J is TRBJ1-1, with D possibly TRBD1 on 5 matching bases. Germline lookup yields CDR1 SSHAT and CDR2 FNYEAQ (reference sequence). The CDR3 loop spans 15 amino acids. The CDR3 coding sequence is TGTGCTAGCAGCCCGATTGGGGGGGTAGGAACTGAAGCTTTCTTT. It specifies CASSPIGGVGTEAFF.

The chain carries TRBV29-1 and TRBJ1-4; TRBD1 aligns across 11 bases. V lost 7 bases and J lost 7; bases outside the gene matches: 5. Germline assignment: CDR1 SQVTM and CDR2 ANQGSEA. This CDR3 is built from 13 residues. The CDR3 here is CSAKGTGGEKLFF. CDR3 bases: TGCAGCGCGAAGGGGACAGGGGGTGAAAAACTGTTTTTT.

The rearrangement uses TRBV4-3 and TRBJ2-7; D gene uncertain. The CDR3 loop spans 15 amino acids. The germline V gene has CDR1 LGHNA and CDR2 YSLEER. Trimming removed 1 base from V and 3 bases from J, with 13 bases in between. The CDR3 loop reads CASSQVDSSVYEQYF. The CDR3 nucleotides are TGCGCCAGCAGCCAAGTCGACTCCAGCGTCTACGAGCAGTACTTC.

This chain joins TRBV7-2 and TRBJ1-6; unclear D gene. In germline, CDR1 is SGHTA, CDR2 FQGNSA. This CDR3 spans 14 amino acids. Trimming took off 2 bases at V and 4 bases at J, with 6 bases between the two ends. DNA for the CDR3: TGTGCCAGCAGCTTACTAGGTTATAATTCACCCCTCCACTTT. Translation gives CASSLLGYNSPLHF.

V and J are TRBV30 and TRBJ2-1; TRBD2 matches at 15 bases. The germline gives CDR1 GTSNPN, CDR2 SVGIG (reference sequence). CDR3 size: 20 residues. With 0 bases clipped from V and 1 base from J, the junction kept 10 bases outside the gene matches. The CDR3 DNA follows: TGTGCCTGGAGTGTGTTAACCGGGACTAGCGGGGGGCGATCCTACAATGAGCAGTTCTTC. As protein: CAWSVLTGTSGGRSYNEQFF.

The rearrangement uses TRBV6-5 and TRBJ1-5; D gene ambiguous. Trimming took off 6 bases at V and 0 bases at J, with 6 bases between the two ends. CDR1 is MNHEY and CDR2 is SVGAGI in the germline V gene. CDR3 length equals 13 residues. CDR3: CASRSYSNQPQHF. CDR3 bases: TGTGCCAGCAGGTCGTATAGCAATCAGCCCCAGCATTTT.

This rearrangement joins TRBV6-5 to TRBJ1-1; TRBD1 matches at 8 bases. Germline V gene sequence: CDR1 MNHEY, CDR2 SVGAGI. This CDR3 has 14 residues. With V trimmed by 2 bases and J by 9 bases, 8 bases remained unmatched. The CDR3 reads CASSYPTTGGKAFF. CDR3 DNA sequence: TGTGCCAGCAGTTACCCGACTACAGGGGGAAAAGCTTTCTTT.